The rows below give T cell receptor beta chains drawn from one sample of a study of cytomegalovirus exposure and HLA in healthy donors. Libraries were prepared by immunoSEQ multiplex PCR; TCRdb keeps only in-frame clonotypes and omits some of them. The sample includes fewer than 130,000 clones, around two thirds of them seen just once. Sequencing was done on a sample of PBMCs. These receptors were taken from a man aged 30 to 39 in good health and CMV-seropositive. CDR3s include the opening cysteine and the closing phenylalanine or tryptophan. Fields, in order: V gene, clone size, D gene, J gene, CDR3 DNA, CDR3 protein. The D gene is left open where the match is weak. Size tells how often a clone was seen (once, few, many) or the class of an expanded clone, and some rows leave it out.

TRBV2	-	TRBD1	TRBJ1-2	TGTGCCAGCAGTGTTATAAAGAGTCGGGGACAGGGTTTC	CASSVIKSRGQGF
TRBV5-1	-	-	TRBJ1-3	TGCGCCAGCAGCTCAGGCGGGGGGTCAGGTGGAAACACCATATATTTT	CASSSGGGSGGNTIYF
TRBV18	-	TRBD1	TRBJ1-1	TGTGCCAGCTCACCAGACGACAGGGTAAACACTGAAGCTTTCTTT	CASSPDDRVNTEAFF
TRBV14	-	TRBD1	TRBJ1-1	TGTGCCAGCAAAAGGACAGGGCAGGAGTTGCGCACTGAAGCTTTCTTT	CASKRTGQELRTEAFF
TRBV20-1	-	-	TRBJ2-7	TGCAGTGCTAGCAAGACACCCGAGCAGTACTTC	CSASKTPEQYF
TRBV7-8	-	-	TRBJ2-5	TGTGCCAGCAGCCGGGGGTTAGGTGAGACCCAGTACTTC	CASSRGLGETQYF
TRBV5-4	few	TRBD1	TRBJ2-3	TGTGCCAGCAGCCTGGGACAGGGGGGGGGAGATACGCAGTATTTT	CASSLGQGGGDTQYF
TRBV28	-	-	TRBJ2-5	TGTGCCAGCAGTCCACCCACAGCCCAAGAGACCCAGTACTTC	CASSPPTAQETQYF
TRBV6-4	-	-	TRBJ1-2	TGTGCCAGCAGACCCAAGAAGGAGGTTGGGCCCCTAGGCTATGGCTACACCTTC	CASRPKKEVGPLGYGYTF
TRBV4-2	-	-	TRBJ1-6	TGTGCCAGCAGCCAAGCCCGAGGGGGTTCTAACTCACCCCTCCACTTT	CASSQARGGSNSPLHF
TRBV2	few	-	TRBJ1-6	TGTGCCAGCGGGACGGGGGATAATTCACCCCTCCACTTT	CASGTGDNSPLHF
TRBV2	-	-	TRBJ2-2	TGTGCCAGCAGGGAACAGGGCACCGGGGAGCTGTTTTTT	CASREQGTGELFF
TRBV27	-	TRBD2	TRBJ2-1	TGTGCCACCTCCGGGGGGGGTTCGTCTGAGCAGTTCTTC	CATSGGGSSEQFF
TRBV14	-	TRBD1	TRBJ2-7	TGTGCCAGCAGTTCCGGGACAGGGTTCGACGAGCAGTACTTC	CASSSGTGFDEQYF
TRBV6-6	few	-	TRBJ2-1	TGTGCCAGCAGTTACTCCCCCCAGGGTTGGAACAATGAGCAGTTCTTC	CASSYSPQGWNNEQFF
TRBV28	-	-	TRBJ2-7	TGTGCCGGGGGGGGGCCCTACGAGCAGTACTTC	CAGGGPYEQYF
TRBV5-1	-	TRBD2	TRBJ2-3	TGTGCCAGCAGCTTGGGACTAGGGTTGGATACGCAGTATTTT	CASSLGLGLDTQYF
TRBV5-1	-	-	TRBJ2-5	TGCGCCAGCAGCTCGGGGTTGGGGGAGACCCAGTACTTC	CASSSGLGETQYF
TRBV7-2	-	TRBD2	TRBJ2-7	TGTGCCAGCAGCTTAGGCACTAGCGGCTCCTACGAGCAGTACTTC	CASSLGTSGSYEQYF
TRBV5-1	-	-	TRBJ2-1	TGCGCCAGCAGCTATTCAGGGTCAGACTCCTACAATGAGCAGTTCTTC	CASSYSGSDSYNEQFF
TRBV5-1	-	-	TRBJ1-1	TGCGCCAGCAGCTCAGGCCAGGGAGGGAACACTGAAGCTTTCTTT	CASSSGQGGNTEAFF
TRBV5-1	-	TRBD1	TRBJ1-2	TGCGCCAGCACCACCGGGGACAGGGGGGGCTATGGCTACACCTTC	CASTTGDRGGYGYTF
TRBV6-5	-	TRBD2	TRBJ2-1	TGTGCCAGCAGTTCCCGATGGAGCGGGGGTTACAATGAGCAGTTCTTC	CASSSRWSGGYNEQFF
TRBV5-1	few	TRBD2	TRBJ2-3	TGCGCCAGCAGCTCCGGGACTAGCGGCACAGATACGCAGTATTTT	CASSSGTSGTDTQYF
TRBV5-1	-	-	TRBJ1-6	TGCGCCAGCAGCCCCCGTCGGCAGGAAAGCTCCTATAATTCACCCCTCCACTTT	CASSPRRQESSYNSPLHF
TRBV19	-	-	TRBJ1-5	TGTGCCAGTTCAGACAGTAATCAGCCCCAGCATTTT	CASSDSNQPQHF
TRBV11-2	-	TRBD2	TRBJ2-5	TGTGCCAGCAGCTTTAGCGGGGGGGCGGCTGGGCCAGAGACCCAGTACTTC	CASSFSGGAAGPETQYF
TRBV2	few	TRBD2	TRBJ2-1	TGTGCCAGCACCCTGATAGCGGGGGGGCCTAATGAGCAGTTCTTC	CASTLIAGGPNEQFF
TRBV4-2	-	-	TRBJ2-5	TGTGCCAGCAGCCAAGGGGCGGGGAGGGAGACCCAGTACTTC	CASSQGAGRETQYF
TRBV4-2	-	TRBD2	TRBJ2-3	TGTGCCAGCAGCCAAGAAACTAGCGGGGCAGATACGCAGTATTTT	CASSQETSGADTQYF
TRBV9	-	TRBD2	TRBJ2-5	TGTGCCAGCAGCCCTTTCTCGCGGGGGGGCCAAGAGACCCAGTACTTC	CASSPFSRGGQETQYF
TRBV19	-	TRBD1	TRBJ1-6	TGTGCCAGTAGTCCCGGGACAGGGACCTATAATTCACCCCTCCACTTT	CASSPGTGTYNSPLHF
TRBV6-5	-	TRBD2	TRBJ2-1	TGTGCCATCCGCCGGGACTATCTTGACGATGAGCAGTTCTTC	CAIRRDYLDDEQFF
TRBV5-6	-	-	TRBJ1-6	TGTGCCAGCAGCTTGGTGCAGGGGTTTAATTCACCCCTCCACTTT	CASSLVQGFNSPLHF
TRBV2	-	-	TRBJ2-7	TGTGCCAGCAGTGAAGGTAGCGGAGCCTACGAGCAGTACTTC	CASSEGSGAYEQYF
TRBV7-6	-	-	TRBJ1-2	TGTGCCAGCAGCTTAGCAACAGGGAACTATGGCTACACCTTC	CASSLATGNYGYTF
TRBV4-2	-	TRBD2	TRBJ2-7	TGTGCCAGCAGCCAAGATCCAGCGGGGACCTACGAGCAGTACTTC	CASSQDPAGTYEQYF
TRBV19	-	-	TRBJ2-2	TGTGCCAGTAGTATTAGGAGGATCGAGAACACCGGGGAGCTGTTTTTT	CASSIRRIENTGELFF
TRBV5-8	-	TRBD2	TRBJ2-5	TGTGCCAGCAGCTTGGGACTAGCGGGGGTGGAAGAGACCCAGTACTTC	CASSLGLAGVEETQYF
TRBV7-9	once	-	TRBJ1-5	TGTGCCAGCAGCCCCCCCGGTGGGGCGAATACGCCCCAGCATTTT	CASSPPGGANTPQHF
TRBV18	-	-	TRBJ2-2	TGTGCCAGCTCACCCACCCTTAGGGGGACCGGGGAGCTGTTTTTT	CASSPTLRGTGELFF
TRBV6-1	-	-	TRBJ2-1	TGTGCCAGCAGACTACTAGTTCCTGAGCAGTTCTTC	CASRLLVPEQFF
TRBV11-2	-	TRBD1	TRBJ2-7	TGTGCCAGCAGCTTCCGGACAGGGCCCTACGAGCAGTACTTC	CASSFRTGPYEQYF
TRBV19	-	-	TRBJ1-6	TGTGCCAGTAAAGTAGGGACGGCGGGGTCACCCCTCCACTTT	CASKVGTAGSPLHF
TRBV19	-	TRBD1	TRBJ2-7	TGTGCCAGTAAGGGGGGACAGGGCTGGGAGCAGTACTTC	CASKGGQGWEQYF
TRBV18	few	-	TRBJ1-1	TGTGCCAGCTCAGCCACCGTAGGACAGAACACTGAAGCTTTCTTT	CASSATVGQNTEAFF
TRBV15	few	-	TRBJ2-2	TGTGCCACCAGCAGGCGTCGGGAGTCCGGGGAGCTGTTTTTT	CATSRRRESGELFF
TRBV19	-	-	TRBJ1-1	TGTGCCAGTAGTATGTCTCCAGGTGAAGCTTTCTTT	CASSMSPGEAFF
TRBV18	once	TRBD1	TRBJ1-1	TGTGCCAGCTCACCAAGGTTAGGGACAGGAGCGAACACTGAAGCTTTCTTT	CASSPRLGTGANTEAFF
TRBV7-9	few	-	TRBJ1-1	TGTGCCAGCAGTTCCTACACTGAAGCTTTCTTT	CASSSYTEAFF